This T cell receptor beta chain was recovered during a study of identical twins. Germline-derived CDR1 and CDR2 are SQVTM and ANQGSEA. This CDR3 has 14 amino acids. Trimming cost V 7 bases and J 0 bases, with 15 bases left between them. TCRdb reprocessed the 5' RACE reads with MiXCR, giving one entry per CDR3 protein. This sample has roughly 1,500,000 distinct CDR3 sequences; about 32% occur once, and the top ten carry over 0.25%. This sequence originates from a newborn girl in good health. Sequenced input: cord blood. The chain links TRBV29-1 to TRBJ1-1; the D gene is possibly TRBD1 (5 bases). The CDR3 loop is CSAGRQMMNTEAFF. The CDR3 DNA sequence: TGCAGCGCCGGAAGACAGATGATGAACACTGAAGCTTTCTTT.